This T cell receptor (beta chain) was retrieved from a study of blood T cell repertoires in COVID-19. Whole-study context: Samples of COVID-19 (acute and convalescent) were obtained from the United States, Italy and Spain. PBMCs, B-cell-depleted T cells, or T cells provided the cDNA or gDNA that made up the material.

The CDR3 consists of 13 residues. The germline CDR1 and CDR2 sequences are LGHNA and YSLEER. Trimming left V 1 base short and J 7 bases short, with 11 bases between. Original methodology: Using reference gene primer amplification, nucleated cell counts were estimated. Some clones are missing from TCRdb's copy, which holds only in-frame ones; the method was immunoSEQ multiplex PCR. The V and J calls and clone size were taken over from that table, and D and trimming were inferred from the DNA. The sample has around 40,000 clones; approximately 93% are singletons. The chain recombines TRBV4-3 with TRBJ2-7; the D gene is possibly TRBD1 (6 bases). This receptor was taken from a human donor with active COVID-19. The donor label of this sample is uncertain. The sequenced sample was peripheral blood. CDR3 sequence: CASSQATGLEQYF. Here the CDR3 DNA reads TGCGCCAGCAGCCAAGCAACAGGGCTTGAGCAGTACTTC.